This record looks at one TCR beta chain sequence and its context. A quantity of roughly 0.5 to 1 ug RNA underwent reverse transcription using random hexamers. TCRdb reprocessed the immunoSEQ multiplex PCR reads via MiXCR and lists one record per CDR3 protein. The data contain roughly 120,000 distinct CDR3 sequences, about 95% of them singletons. The data originate from a study of CD8 T cells in Susac syndrome. Sample: CD4+ T cells from PBMCs. The origin of this receptor is a human donor in good health.

CDR3 nucleotide sequence: TGTGCCAGTCGTGAGTTACGGAACTATGGCTACACCTTC. Its protein product is CASRELRNYGYTF. V usage is TRBV19 and J usage is TRBJ1-2; D uncertain. Trimming cost V 8 bases and J 2 bases, with 12 bases left between them. The CDR3 consists of 13 residues. From germline, CDR1 is LNHDA and CDR2 SQIVND (reference sequence).